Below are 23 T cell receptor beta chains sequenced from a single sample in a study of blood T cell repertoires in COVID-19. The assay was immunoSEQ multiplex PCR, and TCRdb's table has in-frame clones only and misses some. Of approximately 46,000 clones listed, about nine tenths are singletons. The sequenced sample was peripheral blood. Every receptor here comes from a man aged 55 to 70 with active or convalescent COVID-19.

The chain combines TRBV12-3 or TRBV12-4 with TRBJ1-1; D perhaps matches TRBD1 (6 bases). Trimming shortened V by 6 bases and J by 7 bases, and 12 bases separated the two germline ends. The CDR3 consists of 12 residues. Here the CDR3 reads CASSYTGNEAFF. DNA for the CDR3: TGTGCCAGCAGCTATACAGGGAATGAAGCTTTCTTT.

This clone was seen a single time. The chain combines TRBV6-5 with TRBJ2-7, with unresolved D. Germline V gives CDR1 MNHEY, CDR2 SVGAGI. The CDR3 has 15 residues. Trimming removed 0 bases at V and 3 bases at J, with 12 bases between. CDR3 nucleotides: TGTGCCAGCAGTTACTCGAGAGTATTCCTCTACGAGCAGTACTTC. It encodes CASSYSRVFLYEQYF.

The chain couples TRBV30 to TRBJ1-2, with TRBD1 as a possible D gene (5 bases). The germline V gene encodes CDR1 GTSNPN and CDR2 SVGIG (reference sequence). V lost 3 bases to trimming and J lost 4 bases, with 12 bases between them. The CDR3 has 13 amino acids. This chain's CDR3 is CAWSPGRSYGYTF. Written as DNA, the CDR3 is TGTGCCTGGAGCCCAGGGAGGTCCTATGGCTACACCTTC.

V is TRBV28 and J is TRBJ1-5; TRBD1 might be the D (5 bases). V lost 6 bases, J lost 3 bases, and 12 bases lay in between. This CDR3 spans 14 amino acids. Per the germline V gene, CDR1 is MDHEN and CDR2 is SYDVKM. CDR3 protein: CASSDRKVNQPQHF. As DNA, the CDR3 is TGTGCCAGCAGCGACAGAAAGGTCAATCAGCCCCAGCATTTT.

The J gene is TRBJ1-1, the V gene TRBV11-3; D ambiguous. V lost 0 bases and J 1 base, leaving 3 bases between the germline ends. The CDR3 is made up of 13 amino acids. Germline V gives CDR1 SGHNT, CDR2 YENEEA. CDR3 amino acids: CASSLDRNTEAFF. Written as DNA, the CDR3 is TGTGCCAGCAGCTTAGACAGGAACACTGAAGCTTTCTTT.

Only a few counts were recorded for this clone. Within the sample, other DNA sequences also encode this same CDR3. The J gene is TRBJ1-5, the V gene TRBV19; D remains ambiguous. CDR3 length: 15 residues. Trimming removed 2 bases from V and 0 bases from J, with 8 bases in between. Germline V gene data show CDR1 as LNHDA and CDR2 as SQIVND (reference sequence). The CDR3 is CASSITPYSNQPQHF. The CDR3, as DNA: TGTGCCAGTAGTATAACCCCCTATAGCAATCAGCCCCAGCATTTT.

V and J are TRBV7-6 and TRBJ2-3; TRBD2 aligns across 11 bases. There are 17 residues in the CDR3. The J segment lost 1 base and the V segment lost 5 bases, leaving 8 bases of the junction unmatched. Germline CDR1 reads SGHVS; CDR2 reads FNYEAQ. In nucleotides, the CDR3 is TGTGCCAGCAGCAAGCGACCGACTAGCGGGGGCACAGATACGCAGTATTTT. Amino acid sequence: CASSKRPTSGGTDTQYF.

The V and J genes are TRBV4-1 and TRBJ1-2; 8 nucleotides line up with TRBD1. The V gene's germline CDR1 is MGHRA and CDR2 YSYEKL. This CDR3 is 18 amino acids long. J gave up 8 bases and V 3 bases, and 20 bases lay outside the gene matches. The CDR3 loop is CASSQGGGQGPPTWGYTF. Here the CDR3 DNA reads TGCGCCAGCAGCCAGGGGGGAGGACAGGGCCCTCCTACTTGGGGCTACACCTTC.

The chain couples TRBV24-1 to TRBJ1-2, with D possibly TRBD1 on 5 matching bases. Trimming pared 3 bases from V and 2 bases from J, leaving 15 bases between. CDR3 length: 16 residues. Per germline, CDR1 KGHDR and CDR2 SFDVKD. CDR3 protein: CATSDVGPGKNYGYTF. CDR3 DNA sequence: TGTGCCACCAGTGATGTCGGACCAGGGAAAAACTATGGCTACACCTTC.

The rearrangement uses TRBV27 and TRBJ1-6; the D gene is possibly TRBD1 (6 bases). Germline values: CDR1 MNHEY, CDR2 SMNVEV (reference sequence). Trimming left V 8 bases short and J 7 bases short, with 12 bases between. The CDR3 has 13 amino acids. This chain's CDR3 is CASGQGRNSPLHF. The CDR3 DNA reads TGTGCCAGCGGCCAGGGGCGGAATTCACCCCTCCACTTT.

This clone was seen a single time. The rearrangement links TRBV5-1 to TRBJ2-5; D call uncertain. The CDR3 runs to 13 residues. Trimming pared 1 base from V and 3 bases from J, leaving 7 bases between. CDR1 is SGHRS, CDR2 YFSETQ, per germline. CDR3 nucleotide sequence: TGCGCCAGCAGCTTGAATCGGGAAGAGACCCAGTACTTC. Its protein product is CASSLNREETQYF.

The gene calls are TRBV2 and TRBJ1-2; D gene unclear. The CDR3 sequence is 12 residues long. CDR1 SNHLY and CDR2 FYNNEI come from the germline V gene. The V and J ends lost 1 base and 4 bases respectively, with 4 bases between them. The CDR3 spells CASSEDIYGYTF. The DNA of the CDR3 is TGTGCCAGCAGTGAAGACATCTATGGCTACACCTTC.

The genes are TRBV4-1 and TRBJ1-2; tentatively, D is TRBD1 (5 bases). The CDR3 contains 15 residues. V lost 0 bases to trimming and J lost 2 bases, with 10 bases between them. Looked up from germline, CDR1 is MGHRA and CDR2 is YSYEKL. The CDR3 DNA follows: TGCGCCAGCAGCCAAGAAGACAGCGTCAACTATGGCTACACCTTC. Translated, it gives CASSQEDSVNYGYTF.

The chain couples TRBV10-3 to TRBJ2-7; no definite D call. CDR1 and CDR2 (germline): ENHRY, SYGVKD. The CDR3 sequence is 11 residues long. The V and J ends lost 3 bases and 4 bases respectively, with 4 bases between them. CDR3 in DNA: TGTGCCATCAGTGACTATTACGAGCAGTACTTC. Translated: CAISDYYEQYF.

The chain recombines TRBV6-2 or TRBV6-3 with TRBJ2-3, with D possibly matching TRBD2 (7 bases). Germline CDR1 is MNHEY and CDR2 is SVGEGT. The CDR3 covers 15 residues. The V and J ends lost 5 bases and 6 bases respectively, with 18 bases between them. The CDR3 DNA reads TGTGCCAGCAGTCCCCGAGGGGGGGCTTCCGATACGCAGTATTTT. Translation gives CASSPRGGASDTQYF.

As DNA, the CDR3 is TGTGCCAGCACCCTTTGGGGCCCCGGGACAGTGGACACTGAAGCTTTCTTT. Protein: CASTLWGPGTVDTEAFF. This rearrangement joins TRBV2 to TRBJ1-1, with 7 bases lining up with TRBD1. Unmatched junction bases numbered 17, after V lost 7 bases and J lost 3 bases. Looked up from germline, CDR1 is SNHLY and CDR2 is FYNNEI. This CDR3 contains 17 residues. The full variable domain, rest sourced from reference TRBV2 and TRBJ1-1, is EPEVTQTPSHQVTQMGQEVILRCVPISNHLYFYWYRQILGQKVEFLVSFYNNEISEKSEIFDDQFSVERPDGSNFTLKIRSTKLEDSAMYFCASTLWGPGTVDTEAFFGQGTRLTVV.

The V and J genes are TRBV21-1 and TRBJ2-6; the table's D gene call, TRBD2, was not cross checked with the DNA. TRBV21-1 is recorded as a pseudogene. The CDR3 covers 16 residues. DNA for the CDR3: TGTGCCAGCAGCAAACGGGGTTGCTGCGGGGCCAACGTCCTGACTTTC. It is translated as CASSKRGCCGANVLTF.

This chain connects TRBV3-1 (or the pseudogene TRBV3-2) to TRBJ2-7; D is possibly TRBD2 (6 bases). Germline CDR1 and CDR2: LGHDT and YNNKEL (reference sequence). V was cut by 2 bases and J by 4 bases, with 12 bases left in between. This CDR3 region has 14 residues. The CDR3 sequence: CASSQPGLRYEQYF. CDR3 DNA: TGTGCCAGCAGCCAACCGGGACTCCGATACGAGCAGTACTTC.

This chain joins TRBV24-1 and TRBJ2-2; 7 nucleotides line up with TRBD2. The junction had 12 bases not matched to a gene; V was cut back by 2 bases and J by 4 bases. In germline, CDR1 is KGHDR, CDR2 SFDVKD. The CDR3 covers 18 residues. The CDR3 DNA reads TGTGCCACCAGTGATTACTTCCAGGGAGGGATGGGCACCGGGGAGCTGTTTTTT. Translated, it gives CATSDYFQGGMGTGELFF.

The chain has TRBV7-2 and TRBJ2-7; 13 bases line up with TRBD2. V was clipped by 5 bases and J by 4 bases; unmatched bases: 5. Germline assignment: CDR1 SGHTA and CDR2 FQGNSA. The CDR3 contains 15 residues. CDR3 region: CASSTGLAGDYEQYF. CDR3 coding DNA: TGTGCCAGCAGCACCGGACTAGCGGGGGATTACGAGCAGTACTTC.

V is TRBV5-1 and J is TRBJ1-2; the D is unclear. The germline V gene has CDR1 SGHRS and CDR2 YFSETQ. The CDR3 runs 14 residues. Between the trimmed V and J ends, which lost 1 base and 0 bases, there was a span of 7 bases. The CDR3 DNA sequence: TGCGCCAGCAGCTTGACCGCGACTAACTATGGCTACACCTTC. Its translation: CASSLTATNYGYTF.

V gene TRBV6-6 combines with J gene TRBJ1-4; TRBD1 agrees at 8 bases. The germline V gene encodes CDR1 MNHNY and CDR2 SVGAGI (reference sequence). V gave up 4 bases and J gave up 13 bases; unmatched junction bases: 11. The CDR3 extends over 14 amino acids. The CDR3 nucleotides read TGTGCCAGCAGTTCCGGACAGGGCCCTTATGGACTGTTTTTT. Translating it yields CASSSGQGPYGLFF.

The CDR3 bases are TGTGCCAGCAGCTTCGGGGACTCCTACGAGCAGTACTTC. This codes for CASSFGDSYEQYF. This chain links TRBV5-4 with TRBJ2-7, with D possibly matching TRBD2 (5 bases). Per germline, CDR1 SGHNT and CDR2 YYREEE (reference sequence). The length of the CDR3 is 13 residues. Between the trimmed V and J ends, which lost 2 bases and 0 bases, there was a span of 6 bases.